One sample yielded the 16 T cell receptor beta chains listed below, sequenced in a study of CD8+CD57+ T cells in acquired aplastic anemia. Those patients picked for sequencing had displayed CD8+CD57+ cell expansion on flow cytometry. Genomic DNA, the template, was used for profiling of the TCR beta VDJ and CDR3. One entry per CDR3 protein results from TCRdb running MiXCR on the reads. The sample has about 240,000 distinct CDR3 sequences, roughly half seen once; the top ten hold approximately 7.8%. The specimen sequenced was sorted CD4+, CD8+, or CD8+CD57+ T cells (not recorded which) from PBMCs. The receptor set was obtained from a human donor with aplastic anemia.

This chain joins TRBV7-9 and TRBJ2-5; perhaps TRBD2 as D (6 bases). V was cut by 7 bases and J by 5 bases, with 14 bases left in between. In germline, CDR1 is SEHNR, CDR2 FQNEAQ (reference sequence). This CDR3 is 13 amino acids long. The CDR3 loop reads CASKRAGRETQYF. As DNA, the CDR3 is TGTGCCAGCAAGAGGGCAGGGAGGGAGACCCAGTACTTC.

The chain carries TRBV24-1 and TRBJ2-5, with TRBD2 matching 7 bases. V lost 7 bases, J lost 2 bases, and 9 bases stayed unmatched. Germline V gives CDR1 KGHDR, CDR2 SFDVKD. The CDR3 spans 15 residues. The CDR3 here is CATRGKGREQETQYF. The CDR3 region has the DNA TGTGCCACCAGGGGGAAGGGGCGGGAGCAAGAGACCCAGTACTTC.

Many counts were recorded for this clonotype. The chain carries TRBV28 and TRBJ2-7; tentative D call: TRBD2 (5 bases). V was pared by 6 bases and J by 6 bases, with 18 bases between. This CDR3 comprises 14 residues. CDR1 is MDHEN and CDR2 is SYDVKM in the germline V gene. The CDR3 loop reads CASRHSVGSGEQYF. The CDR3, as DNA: TGTGCCAGCAGGCATAGCGTGGGATCTGGCGAGCAGTACTTC.

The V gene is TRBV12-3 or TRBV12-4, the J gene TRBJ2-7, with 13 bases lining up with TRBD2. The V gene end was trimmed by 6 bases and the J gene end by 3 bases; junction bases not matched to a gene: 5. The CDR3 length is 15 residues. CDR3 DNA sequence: TGTGCCAGCAGATGGACTAGCGGGGGAGACTACGAGCAGTACTTC. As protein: CASRWTSGGDYEQYF.

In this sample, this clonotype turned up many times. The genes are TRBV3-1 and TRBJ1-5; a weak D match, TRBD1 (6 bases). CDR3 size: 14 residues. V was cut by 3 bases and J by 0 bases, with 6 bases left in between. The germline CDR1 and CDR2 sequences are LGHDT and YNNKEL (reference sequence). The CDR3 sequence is CASSQDSSNQPQHF. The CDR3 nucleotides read TGTGCCAGCAGCCAGGACAGTAGCAATCAGCCCCAGCATTTT.

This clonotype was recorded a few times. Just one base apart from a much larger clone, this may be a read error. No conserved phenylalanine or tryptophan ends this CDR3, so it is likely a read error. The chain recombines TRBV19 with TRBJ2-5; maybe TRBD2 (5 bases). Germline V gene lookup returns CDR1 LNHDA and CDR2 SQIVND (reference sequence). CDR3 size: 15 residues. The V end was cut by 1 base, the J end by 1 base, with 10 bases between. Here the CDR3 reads CASSIASSGQETQYL. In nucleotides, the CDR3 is TGTGCCAGTAGTATAGCCAGCAGCGGCCAAGAGACCCAGTACCTC.

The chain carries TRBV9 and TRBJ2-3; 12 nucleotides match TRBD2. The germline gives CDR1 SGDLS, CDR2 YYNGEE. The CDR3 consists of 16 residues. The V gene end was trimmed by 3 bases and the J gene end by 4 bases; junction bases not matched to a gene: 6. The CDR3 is CASSGRTSGDADTQYF. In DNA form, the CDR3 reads TGTGCCAGCAGCGGAAGGACTAGCGGGGACGCAGATACGCAGTATTTT.

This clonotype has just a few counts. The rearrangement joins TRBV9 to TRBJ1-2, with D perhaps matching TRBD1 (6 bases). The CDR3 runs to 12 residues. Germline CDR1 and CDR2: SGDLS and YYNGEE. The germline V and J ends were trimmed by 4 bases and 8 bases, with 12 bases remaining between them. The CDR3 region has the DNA TGTGCCAGCAGCTCCTGGACAGTCGGCTACACCTTC. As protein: CASSSWTVGYTF.

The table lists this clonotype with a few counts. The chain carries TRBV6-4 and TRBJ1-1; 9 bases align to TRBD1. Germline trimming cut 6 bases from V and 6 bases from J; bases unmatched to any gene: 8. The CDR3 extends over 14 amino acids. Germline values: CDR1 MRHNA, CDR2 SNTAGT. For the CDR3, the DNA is TGTGCCAGCAGCACCGGGACAGGGTGGTCTGAAGCTTTCTTT. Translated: CASSTGTGWSEAFF.

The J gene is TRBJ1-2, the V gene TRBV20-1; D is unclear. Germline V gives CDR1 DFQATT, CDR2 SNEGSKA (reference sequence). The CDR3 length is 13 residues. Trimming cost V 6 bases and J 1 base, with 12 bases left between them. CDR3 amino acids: CSASSTDNYGYTF. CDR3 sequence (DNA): TGCAGTGCATCCTCAACAGATAACTATGGCTACACCTTC.

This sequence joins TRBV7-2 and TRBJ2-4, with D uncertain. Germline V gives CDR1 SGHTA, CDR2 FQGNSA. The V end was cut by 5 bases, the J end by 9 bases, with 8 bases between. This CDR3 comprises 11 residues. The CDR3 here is CASSRDVIQYF. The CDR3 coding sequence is TGTGCCAGCAGCAGGGATGTCATTCAGTACTTC.

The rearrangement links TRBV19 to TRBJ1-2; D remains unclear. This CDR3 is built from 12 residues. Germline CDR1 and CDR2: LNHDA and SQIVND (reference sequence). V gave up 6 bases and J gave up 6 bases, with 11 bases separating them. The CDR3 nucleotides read TGTGCCAGTAGGGGAGGTCCAGATGGCTACACCTTC. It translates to CASRGGPDGYTF.

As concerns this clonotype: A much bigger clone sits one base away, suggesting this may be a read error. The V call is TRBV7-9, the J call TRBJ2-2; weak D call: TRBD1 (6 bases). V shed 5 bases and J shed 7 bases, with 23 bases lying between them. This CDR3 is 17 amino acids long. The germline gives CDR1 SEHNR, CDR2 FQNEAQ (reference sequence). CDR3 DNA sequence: TGTGCCAGCAGCGCGAACGCAGGGGTTCTGGGGCACGGGGAGCTGTTTTTT. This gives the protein CASSANAGVLGHGELFF.

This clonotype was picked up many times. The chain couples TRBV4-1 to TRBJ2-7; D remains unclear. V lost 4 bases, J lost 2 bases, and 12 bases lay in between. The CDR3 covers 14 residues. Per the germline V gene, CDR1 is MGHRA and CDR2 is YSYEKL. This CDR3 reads CASSRLVGTYEQYF. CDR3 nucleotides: TGCGCCAGCAGCCGGTTAGTGGGGACCTACGAGCAGTACTTC.

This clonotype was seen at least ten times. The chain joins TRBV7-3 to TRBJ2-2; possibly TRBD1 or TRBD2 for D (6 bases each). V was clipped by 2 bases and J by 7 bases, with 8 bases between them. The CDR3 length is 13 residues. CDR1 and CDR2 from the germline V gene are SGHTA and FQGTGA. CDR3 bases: TGTGCCAGCAGCTTAGGAGGGGGCGGGGAGCTGTTTTTT. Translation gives CASSLGGGGELFF.

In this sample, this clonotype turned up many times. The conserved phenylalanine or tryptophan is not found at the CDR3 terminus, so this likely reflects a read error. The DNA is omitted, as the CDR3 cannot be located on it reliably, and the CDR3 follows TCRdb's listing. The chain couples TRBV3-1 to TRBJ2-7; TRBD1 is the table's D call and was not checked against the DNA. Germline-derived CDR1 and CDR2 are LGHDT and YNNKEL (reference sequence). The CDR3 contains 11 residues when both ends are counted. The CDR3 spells CASSQERDRLL.